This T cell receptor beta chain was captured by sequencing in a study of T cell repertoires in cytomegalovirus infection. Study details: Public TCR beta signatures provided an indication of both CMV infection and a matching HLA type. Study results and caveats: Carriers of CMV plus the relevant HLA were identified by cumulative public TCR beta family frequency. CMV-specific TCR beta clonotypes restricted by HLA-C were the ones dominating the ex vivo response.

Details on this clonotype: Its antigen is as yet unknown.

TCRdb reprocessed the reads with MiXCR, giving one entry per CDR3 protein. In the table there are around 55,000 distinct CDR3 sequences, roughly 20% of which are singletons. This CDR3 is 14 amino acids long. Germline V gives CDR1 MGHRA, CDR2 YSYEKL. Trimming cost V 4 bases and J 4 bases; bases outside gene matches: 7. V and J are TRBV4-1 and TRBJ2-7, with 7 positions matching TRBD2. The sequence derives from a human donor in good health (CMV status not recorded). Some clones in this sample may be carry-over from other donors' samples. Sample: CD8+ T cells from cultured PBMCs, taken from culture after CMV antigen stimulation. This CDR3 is CASSPSREDYEQYF. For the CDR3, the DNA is TGCGCCAGCAGCCCTAGCCGGGAGGATTACGAGCAGTACTTC.